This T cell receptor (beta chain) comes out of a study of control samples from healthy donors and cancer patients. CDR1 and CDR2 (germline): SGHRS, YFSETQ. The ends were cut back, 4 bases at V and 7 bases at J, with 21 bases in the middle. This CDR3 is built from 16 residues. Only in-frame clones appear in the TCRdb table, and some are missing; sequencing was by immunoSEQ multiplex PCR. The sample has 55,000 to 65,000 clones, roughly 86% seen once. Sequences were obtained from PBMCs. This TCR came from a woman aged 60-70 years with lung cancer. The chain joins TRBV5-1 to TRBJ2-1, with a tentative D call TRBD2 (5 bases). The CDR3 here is CASSARGPPTGNEQFF. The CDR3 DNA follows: TGCGCCAGCAGCGCCCGAGGACCGCCGACGGGAAATGAGCAGTTCTTC.